Below, 25 T cell receptor beta chains from the same sample are listed, as sequenced in a study of T-cell reconstitution after alpha-beta-depleted transplantation in children. Unique molecular identifiers were built into the TCRbeta library. One entry per CDR3 protein, called by TCRdb with MiXCR from the PCR reads. The sample shows 230,000 or so distinct CDR3 sequences, approximately 9.9% of them seen only once. The sequenced sample was PBMCs from the stem cell graft donor, obtained from the stem cell graft. The receptors originated from a human donor who donated a stem cell graft to a child with SCID.

With regard to this clonotype: A read error may explain this, as a much larger clone is one base away. The V gene is TRBV5-8, the J gene TRBJ2-1; D is ambiguous. V lost 1 base, J lost 6 bases, and 8 bases lay in between. Germline-derived CDR1 and CDR2 are SGHTS and YDEGEE. This CDR3 region has 13 residues. The CDR3, as DNA: TGTGCCAGCAGCTTGTCGTTTTGCAATGAGCAGTTCTTC. This translates into CASSLSFCNEQFF. Using reference TRBV5-8 and TRBJ2-1 for the parts outside the CDR3, the full variable domain is EAGVTQSPTHLIKTRGQQATLRCSPISGHTSVYWYQQALGLGLQFLLWYDEGEERNRGNFPPRFSGRQFPNYSSELNVNALELEDSALYLCASSLSFCNEQFFGPGTRLTVL.

This clonotype was seen many times. This rearrangement joins TRBV7-9 to TRBJ1-2; TRBD1 matches at 9 bases. Germline lookup yields CDR1 SEHNR and CDR2 FQNEAQ (reference sequence). CDR3 length equals 15 residues. The J segment lost 6 bases and the V segment lost 6 bases, leaving 11 bases of the junction unmatched. CDR3 in amino acids: CASSLGQGGRNGYTF. The CDR3 DNA sequence: TGTGCCAGCAGTCTGGGACAGGGAGGGAGAAATGGCTACACCTTC. Based on the CDR3 plus reference TRBV7-9 and TRBJ1-2, the full variable domain is DTGVSQNPRHKITKRGQNVTFRCDPISEHNRLYWYRQTLGQGPEFLTYFQNEAQLEKSRLLSDRFSAERPKGSFSTLEIQRTEQGDSAMYLCASSLGQGGRNGYTFGSGTRLTVV.

This clonotype was recorded many times. The chain joins TRBV5-1 to TRBJ1-1; 8 bases fit TRBD1. V shed 5 bases and J 1 base; nucleotides not matched to a gene: 7. Germline loops: CDR1 SGHRS, CDR2 YFSETQ. This CDR3 region has 15 residues. In nucleotides, the CDR3 is TGCGCCAGCAGTTTGCACAGGGGGGAGAACACTGAAGCTTTCTTT. Residues: CASSLHRGENTEAFF.

This clonotype was seen ten or more times. V is TRBV20-1 and J is TRBJ2-1; possibly TRBD2 for D (5 bases). With 4 bases removed from V and 1 base from J, the gap between germline ends came to 20 bases. CDR3 size: 17 residues. Germline loops: CDR1 DFQATT, CDR2 SNEGSKA (reference sequence). The CDR3 spells CSATPLWRAQSYNEQFF. CDR3 nucleotides: TGCAGTGCTACGCCCCTCTGGCGGGCCCAATCCTACAATGAGCAGTTCTTC.

Ten or more counts support this clonotype. This rearrangement joins TRBV5-1 to TRBJ2-5; possible D gene TRBD2, 7 bases. The CDR3 has 14 residues. In germline, CDR1 is SGHRS, CDR2 YFSETQ. V lost 5 bases and J lost 3, with 14 bases in between. In DNA, the CDR3 is TGCGCCAGCAGTCCGGGGGGCACCGAAGAGACCCAGTACTTC. Its protein product is CASSPGGTEETQYF.

The rearrangement uses TRBV12-3 or TRBV12-4 and TRBJ1-1; D possibly corresponds to TRBD1 (6 bases). V dropped 7 bases and J dropped 11 bases, with 17 bases sitting between them. This CDR3 spans 12 amino acids. DNA for the CDR3: TGTGCCAGCACGCCACGGGGGGGCGAGGCTTTCTTT. Translating gives CASTPRGGEAFF.

This clonotype appeared many times. The chain has TRBV20-1 and TRBJ2-2; D is possibly TRBD2 (5 bases). This CDR3 has 15 residues. Germline-derived CDR1 and CDR2 are DFQATT and SNEGSKA (reference sequence). Trimming took 6 bases from V and 0 from J, leaving 14 bases between them. The DNA of the CDR3 is TGCAGTGCCCGAGGACTGAATGCGAACACCGGGGAGCTGTTTTTT. This encodes CSARGLNANTGELFF.

The sample holds many counts of this clonotype. This chain joins TRBV5-1 and TRBJ1-2; the D gene is possibly TRBD1 (5 bases). Germline V gene lookup returns CDR1 SGHRS and CDR2 YFSETQ. Trimming removed 3 bases from V and 12 bases from J, with 12 bases in between. This CDR3 comprises 11 residues. The CDR3 region has the DNA TGCGCCAGCAGCTGGGACCCCTGCCACACCTTC. Protein: CASSWDPCHTF. Full variable domain (outside the CDR3, taken from reference TRBV5-1 and TRBJ1-2): KAGVTQTPRYLIKTRGQQVTLSCSPISGHRSVSWYQQTPGQGLQFLFEYFSETQRNKGNFPGRFSGRQFSNSRSEMNVSTLELGDSALYLCASSWDPCHTFGSGTRLTVV.

This clonotype came up many times. The chain joins TRBV5-6 to TRBJ2-3; unclear D gene. Germline V gene lookup returns CDR1 SGHDT and CDR2 YYEEEE. The CDR3 spans 14 residues. The V and J ends lost 0 bases and 2 bases respectively, with 7 bases between them. The CDR3 sequence: CASSLGVNTDTQYF. The CDR3 nucleotides read TGTGCCAGCAGCTTGGGAGTGAACACAGATACGCAGTATTTT.

This clonotype appeared many times. The rearrangement links TRBV3-1 to TRBJ1-1; D possibly corresponds to TRBD1 (6 bases). The ends were cut back, 2 bases at V and 1 base at J, with 11 bases in the middle. This CDR3 is 15 amino acids long. Germline values: CDR1 LGHDT, CDR2 YNNKEL (reference sequence). The DNA for the CDR3 is TGTGCCAGCAGCCAACTGAAACAGGGGAACACTGAAGCTTTCTTT. Its translation: CASSQLKQGNTEAFF. Variable domain in full (rest from reference TRBV3-1 and TRBJ1-1): DTAVSQTPKYLVTQMGNDKSIKCEQNLGHDTMYWYKQDSKKFLKIMFSYNNKELIINETVPNRFSPKSPDKAHLNLHINSLELGDSAVYFCASSQLKQGNTEAFFGQGTRLTVV.

This clonotype was picked up many times. The rearrangement joins TRBV5-5 to TRBJ1-5, with D unclear. Germline CDR1 and CDR2: SGHKS and YYEKEE (reference sequence). This CDR3 comprises 12 residues. V gave up 1 base and J gave up 8 bases, with 7 bases separating them. The CDR3 is CASSLRNEPQHF. CDR3 coding DNA: TGTGCCAGCAGCTTGAGGAATGAGCCCCAGCATTTT.

This clonotype has a count of ten or more. J is TRBJ2-1 and V is TRBV7-2; unclear D gene. The V and J ends lost 5 bases and 0 bases respectively, with 11 bases between them. Germline V gives CDR1 SGHTA, CDR2 FQGNSA. This CDR3 spans 15 amino acids. The CDR3, as DNA: TGTGCCAGCAGCGCGGTTCCGAGCTCCTACAATGAGCAGTTCTTC. Translated: CASSAVPSSYNEQFF.

Ten or more counts support this clonotype. This chain joins TRBV6-5 and TRBJ2-3; D ambiguous. This CDR3 is 14 amino acids long. Germline V gives CDR1 MNHEY, CDR2 SVGAGI. With 4 bases removed from V and 1 base from J, the gap between germline ends came to 9 bases. The CDR3 region is CASSFPGGTDTQYF. DNA of the CDR3: TGTGCCAGCAGTTTTCCCGGCGGCACAGATACGCAGTATTTT.

This clonotype was seen a few times. The chain carries TRBV6-1 and TRBJ1-3; maybe TRBD1 (6 bases). The CDR3 is 17 residues long. The germline gives CDR1 MNHNS, CDR2 SASEGT. V gave up 3 bases and J gave up 0 bases, with 15 bases separating them. CDR3 sequence: CASSEKRQGSSGNTIYF. Here the CDR3 DNA reads TGTGCCAGCAGTGAGAAGCGGCAGGGGAGCTCTGGAAACACCATATATTTT.

This clonotype was counted at least ten times. V and J are TRBV4-1 and TRBJ1-6; no clear D gene. The CDR3 has 14 residues. Germline V gene lookup returns CDR1 MGHRA and CDR2 YSYEKL. V was clipped by 0 bases and J by 7 bases, with 7 bases between them. The DNA of the CDR3 is TGCGCCAGCAGCCAAGAGCCAGTCAATTCACCCCTCCACTTT. This encodes CASSQEPVNSPLHF.

This clonotype was observed at least ten times. The chain combines TRBV28 with TRBJ1-1; D is uncertain. V lost 7 bases, J lost 4 bases, and 10 bases lay in between. This CDR3 has 12 amino acids. Germline CDR1 MDHEN, CDR2 SYDVKM. In DNA form, the CDR3 reads TGTGCCAGCATGGAGGGTTTCACTGAAGCTTTCTTT. Encoded protein: CASMEGFTEAFF.

As to this clonotype: This may be a read error, as it is one base from a much larger clone. This chain joins TRBV3-1 and TRBJ2-2, with 13 bases fitting TRBD2. There are 19 residues in the CDR3. CDR1 and CDR2 (germline): LGHDT, YNNKEL (reference sequence). This CDR3 is CTSSYLPGTSGTDTGELFF. In DNA form, the CDR3 reads TGTACCAGCAGCTACCTCCCCGGGACTAGCGGGACCGACACCGGGGAGCTGTTTTTT.

The sample holds many counts of this clonotype. This rearrangement joins TRBV9 to TRBJ1-6; D is perhaps TRBD1 (5 bases). The germline V and J ends were trimmed by 3 bases and 2 bases, with 9 bases remaining between them. Germline assignment: CDR1 SGDLS and CDR2 YYNGEE. This CDR3 is built from 15 residues. The CDR3 DNA sequence: TGTGCCAGCAGCGGCGGGGCCACCTATAATTCACCCCTCCACTTT. This sequence encodes CASSGGATYNSPLHF.

This clonotype was picked up many times. V is TRBV20-1 and J is TRBJ1-1; the D gene is possibly TRBD1 (5 bases). Deletions cut 3 bases from V and 4 bases from J, with 9 bases between. The CDR3 spans 12 residues. Germline CDR1 is DFQATT and CDR2 is SNEGSKA (reference sequence). CDR3 sequence: CSASSGSTEAFF. The CDR3 DNA reads TGCAGTGCTAGTTCAGGGAGCACTGAAGCTTTCTTT.

The sample holds many counts of this clonotype. CDR3 DNA: TGTGCCATCAGTGAGTCGGCCGCTAGCGGGGACTACAATGAGCAGTTCTTC. Translated: CAISESAASGDYNEQFF. The chain recombines TRBV10-3 with TRBJ2-1; 9 bases agree with TRBD2. CDR1 and CDR2 (germline): ENHRY, SYGVKD. J lost 3 bases, V lost 0 bases, and 6 bases had no gene match. CDR3 length: 17 amino acids.

This clonotype occurred many times. This rearrangement joins TRBV20-1 to TRBJ2-3, with TRBD1 as a possible D gene (6 bases). V was cut by 4 bases and J by 4 bases, with 15 bases left in between. The CDR3 covers 14 residues. Germline V gene data show CDR1 as DFQATT and CDR2 as SNEGSKA (reference sequence). The CDR3 DNA reads TGCAGTGCTACTCCCTTGGACAGCGCAGATACGCAGTATTTT. The encoded protein is CSATPLDSADTQYF.

This clonotype was observed at least ten times. The chain joins TRBV7-2 to TRBJ1-6; 7 nucleotides line up with TRBD1. V dropped 3 bases and J dropped 7; count of bases not matched to a gene: 6. The length of the CDR3 is 15 residues. Germline V gives CDR1 SGHTA, CDR2 FQGNSA. The CDR3 reads CASSFRQGQNSPLHF. CDR3 sequence (DNA): TGTGCCAGCAGCTTCCGACAGGGCCAAAATTCACCCCTCCACTTT.

Ten or more counts support this clonotype. The rearrangement joins TRBV5-1 to TRBJ1-2; the match to TRBD1 covers 7 bases. The V and J ends lost 4 bases and 7 bases, in that order; junction bases with no gene match: 13. The germline V gene encodes CDR1 SGHRS and CDR2 YFSETQ. The CDR3 is 15 residues long. The CDR3, as DNA: TGCGCCAGCAGCGTGGGACAGCCGACGAGGGGTGGCTACACCTTC. Translated, it gives CASSVGQPTRGGYTF.

Ten or more counts support this clonotype. The V call is TRBV6-5, the J call TRBJ1-6; D is ambiguous. CDR3 length: 15 residues. V lost 2 bases and J 5 bases, leaving 10 bases between the germline ends. CDR1 and CDR2 (germline): MNHEY, SVGAGI. The CDR3 loop is CASSYDLNHNSPLHF. The CDR3 DNA reads TGTGCCAGCAGTTACGACTTAAACCATAATTCACCCCTCCACTTT.

This clonotype has at least ten counts. CDR3 in DNA: TGCGCCAGCAGCTTGACGTTGGGGGGCGGAGAGACCCAGTACTTC. It specifies CASSLTLGGGETQYF. This sequence joins TRBV5-1 and TRBJ2-5; D tentatively fits TRBD1 or TRBD2 (6 bases each). Germline CDR1 reads SGHRS; CDR2 reads YFSETQ. The V gene lost 1 base and the J gene lost 4 bases, with 14 bases spanning the gap. This CDR3 contains 15 residues. Based on the CDR3 plus reference TRBV5-1 and TRBJ2-5, the full variable domain is KAGVTQTPRYLIKTRGQQVTLSCSPISGHRSVSWYQQTPGQGLQFLFEYFSETQRNKGNFPGRFSGRQFSNSRSEMNVSTLELGDSALYLCASSLTLGGGETQYFGPGTRLLVL.